Below, 25 T cell receptor beta chains from the same sample are listed, as sequenced in a study of OX40 agonist ivuxolimab in advanced cancers. The data were produced by immunoSEQ multiplex PCR, yet TCRdb's version contains in-frame clones alone and is incomplete. The sample has under 65,000 clones; about 85% are singletons. Source: CD4+ or CD8+ T cells sorted from blood, taken in a trial of the OX40 agonist ivuxolimab. These receptors were obtained from an adult with an advanced solid tumor such as melanoma, head and neck, liver or kidney cancer.

The rearrangement joins TRBV7-2 to TRBJ1-5; no clear D. This CDR3 contains 15 residues. V lost 0 bases, J lost 0 bases, and 6 bases lay in between. CDR1 and CDR2 from the germline V gene are SGHTA and FQGNSA. The CDR3 DNA follows: TGTGCCAGCAGCTTAGCGTGGCTTAGCAATCAGCCCCAGCATTTT. Its translation is CASSLAWLSNQPQHF.

The chain recombines TRBV28 with TRBJ1-5; unclear D gene. The CDR3 sequence is 10 residues long. Germline lookup yields CDR1 MDHEN and CDR2 SYDVKM. The V end was cut by 3 bases, the J end by 7 bases, with 1 base between. CDR3 amino acids: CASSFQPQHF. CDR3 nucleotide sequence: TGTGCCAGCAGTTTCCAGCCCCAGCATTTT.

This clone was recorded a few times. The V call is TRBV7-9, the J call TRBJ2-7, with D possibly TRBD1 on 5 matching bases. The CDR3 runs 13 residues. The V end lost 1 base, the J end lost 2 bases, and 6 bases lay between the germline ends. Per germline, CDR1 SEHNR and CDR2 FQNEAQ (reference sequence). The CDR3 DNA is TGTGCCAGCAGCTTAGGACAGCCCTACGAGCAGTACTTC. This gives the protein CASSLGQPYEQYF. Filled out from reference TRBV7-9 and TRBJ2-7, the complete variable domain reads DTGVSQNPRHKITKRGQNVTFRCDPISEHNRLYWYRQTLGQGPEFLTYFQNEAQLEKSRLLSDRFSAERPKGSFSTLEIQRTEQGDSAMYLCASSLGQPYEQYFGPGTRLTVT.

The V and J genes are TRBV7-9 and TRBJ2-2; TRBD2 matches 7 bases. The trim removed 5 bases at V and 4 bases at J, leaving 7 bases unmatched. Germline CDR1 and CDR2: SEHNR and FQNEAQ (reference sequence). This CDR3 is built from 15 residues. The CDR3 DNA follows: TGTGCCAGCAGCCCCGGGCGGGAGAGCACCGGGGAGCTGTTTTTT. As protein: CASSPGRESTGELFF.

This rearrangement joins TRBV18 to TRBJ1-3, with D possibly matching TRBD1 (6 bases). Germline V CDR1 and CDR2: KGHSH, LQKENI. V was pared by 5 bases and J by 1 base, with 9 bases between. The length of the CDR3 is 14 residues. CDR3 DNA: TGTGCCAGCTCAGAACAGGGATCTGGAAACACCATATATTTT. This encodes CASSEQGSGNTIYF.

This clone was recorded only once. The chain is built from TRBV28 and TRBJ1-5; D not certain. The V gene lost 8 bases and the J gene lost 6 bases, with 11 bases spanning the gap. Germline CDR1 reads MDHEN; CDR2 reads SYDVKM. CDR3 length equals 12 residues. CDR3 sequence reads: CASGQTSQPQHF. The CDR3 nucleotides are TGTGCCAGCGGGCAGACGAGTCAGCCCCAGCATTTT. Based on the CDR3 plus reference TRBV28 and TRBJ1-5, the full variable domain is DVKVTQSSRYLVKRTGEKVFLECVQDMDHENMFWYRQDPGLGLRLIYFSYDVKMKEKGDIPEGYSVSREKKERFSLILESASTNQTSMYLCASGQTSQPQHFGDGTRLSIL.

This rearrangement joins TRBV7-2 to TRBJ2-3, with 10 bases matching TRBD2. This CDR3 spans 15 amino acids. CDR1 SGHTA and CDR2 FQGNSA come from the germline V gene. With 4 bases clipped from V and 6 bases from J, the junction kept 7 bases outside the gene matches. As DNA, the CDR3 is TGTGCCAGCAGCTATAGCGGGGGGCTTCGTGATACGCAGTATTTT. Protein product: CASSYSGGLRDTQYF.

The rearrangement uses TRBV2 and TRBJ1-1; 8 positions agree with TRBD1. CDR1 is SNHLY, CDR2 FYNNEI, per germline. Germline trimming cut 7 bases from V and 6 bases from J; bases unmatched to any gene: 7. This CDR3 has 13 amino acids. The CDR3 coding sequence is TGTGCCAGCAATACCCTGACAGGGGCTGAAGCTTTCTTT. This sequence encodes CASNTLTGAEAFF.

For the CDR3, the DNA is TGTGCCAGCAGTTCGCGGAGTACTGGGGCCAACGTCCTGACTTTC. It specifies CASSSRSTGANVLTF. V and J are TRBV25-1 and TRBJ2-6; D call uncertain. Trimming took off 5 bases at V and 2 bases at J, with 10 bases between the two ends. This CDR3 is 15 amino acids long. Germline V gives CDR1 MGHDK, CDR2 SYGVNS.

This chain uses TRBV7-8 with TRBJ2-7; TRBD1 agrees at 7 bases. This CDR3 has 14 amino acids. V trimming: 5 bases; J trimming: 3 bases; junction bases outside the gene matches: 7. Germline-derived CDR1 and CDR2 are SGHVS and FQNEAQ. This CDR3 reads CASSPQTGSYEQYF. The CDR3 bases are TGTGCCAGCAGCCCCCAGACAGGGAGCTACGAGCAGTACTTC.

This clone was seen only once. V usage is TRBV7-2 and J usage is TRBJ2-5; D might be TRBD2 (5 bases). V lost 5 bases and J 1 base, leaving 17 bases between the germline ends. Per germline, CDR1 SGHTA and CDR2 FQGNSA. The length of the CDR3 is 16 residues. Here the CDR3 reads CASSPLGAAFQETQYF. The CDR3 DNA reads as TGTGCCAGCAGCCCCCTGGGAGCGGCCTTCCAAGAGACCCAGTACTTC. Looking up the rest from reference TRBV7-2 and TRBJ2-5 gives the full variable domain: GAGVSQSPSNKVTEKGKDVELRCDPISGHTALYWYRQSLGQGLEFLIYFQGNSAPDKSGLPSDRFSAERTGGSVSTLTIQRTQQEDSAVYLCASSPLGAAFQETQYFGPGTRLLVL.

The chain joins TRBV6-1 to TRBJ2-7; no reliable D call. Per the germline V gene, CDR1 is MNHNS and CDR2 is SASEGT. CDR3 length: 11 amino acids. V lost 2 bases and J lost 9, with 8 bases in between. The CDR3 is CASSESIGQYF. CDR3 coding DNA: TGTGCCAGCAGTGAAAGTATAGGGCAGTACTTC.

This chain connects TRBV4-1 to TRBJ2-2; the D is unclear. Trimming took 7 bases from V and 1 from J, leaving 7 bases between them. The V gene's germline CDR1 is MGHRA and CDR2 YSYEKL. CDR3 length equals 13 residues. CDR3 sequence: CASKTQNTGELFF. The CDR3 DNA sequence: TGCGCCAGCAAAACTCAGAACACCGGGGAGCTGTTTTTT.

This clone was detected only once. This chain joins TRBV6-1 and TRBJ1-1; D is uncertain. The CDR3 length is 12 residues. Trimming stripped 4 bases from V and 6 bases from J, with 9 bases between. CDR1 MNHNS and CDR2 SASEGT come from the germline V gene. CDR3 residues: CASSGRFAEAFF. The CDR3 DNA is TGTGCCAGCAGTGGGAGGTTCGCTGAAGCTTTCTTT.

As for this clone: At one boundary the junction diverges from the germline segment, which might be a read error. The V call is TRBV7-7, the J call TRBJ2-2; 15 nucleotides line up with TRBD2. The V gene's germline CDR1 is SSHAT and CDR2 FNYEAQ (reference sequence). The CDR3 is 18 residues long. The CDR3 reads CASSLVGLAGGMIGELFF. CDR3 coding DNA: TGTGCTAGCAGCTTAGTGGGACTAGCGGGAGGAATGATCGGGGAGCTGTTTTTT.

This clone rates as medium-sized (0.01 to 0.1%). The chain couples TRBV15 to TRBJ1-2; D gene uncertain. Germline CDR1 is LNHNV and CDR2 is YYDKDF (reference sequence). Trimming took 0 bases from V and 3 from J, leaving 14 bases between them. The CDR3 runs to 16 residues. CDR3 loop: CATSRDREGSYYGYTF. Here the CDR3 DNA reads TGTGCCACCAGCAGAGACCGGGAAGGGAGCTACTATGGCTACACCTTC.

This clone occurred once. V gene TRBV5-4 combines with J gene TRBJ2-7, with 11 bases identical to TRBD2. This CDR3 is 13 amino acids long. Trimming at V came to 4 bases and at J to 5 bases, leaving 2 bases not matched to a gene. Germline V CDR1 and CDR2: SGHNT, YYREEE (reference sequence). The CDR3 region is CASSRLAGNEQYF. CDR3 nucleotide sequence: TGTGCCAGCAGCCGACTAGCGGGGAACGAGCAGTACTTC.

This clone was detected only a few times. The chain joins TRBV9 to TRBJ2-1; D ambiguous. This CDR3 spans 13 amino acids. Trimming cost V 0 bases and J 5 bases, with 6 bases left between them. Germline V CDR1 and CDR2: SGDLS, YYNGEE. CDR3 sequence reads: CASSVGQNNEQFF. The DNA for the CDR3 is TGTGCCAGCAGCGTAGGGCAGAACAATGAGCAGTTCTTC.

The chain couples TRBV2 to TRBJ1-2, with D hard to call. This CDR3 spans 13 amino acids. In germline, CDR1 is SNHLY, CDR2 FYNNEI. Trimming removed 7 bases from V and 1 base from J, with 10 bases in between. CDR3: CASTGNLNYGYTF. CDR3 in DNA: TGTGCCAGCACGGGGAACCTTAACTATGGCTACACCTTC.

This sequence joins TRBV4-1 and TRBJ1-4; maybe TRBD1 (6 bases). Looked up from germline, CDR1 is MGHRA and CDR2 is YSYEKL. V was trimmed by 0 bases and J by 7 bases, leaving 15 bases between them. CDR3 length: 16 amino acids. The CDR3 is CASSQDSRGAGEKLFF. CDR3 DNA: TGCGCCAGCAGCCAAGATTCCAGGGGCGCGGGTGAAAAACTGTTTTTT.

This clone was found once. The chain recombines TRBV7-9 with TRBJ2-1; D is possibly TRBD2 (7 bases). The CDR3 is 14 amino acids. Trimming took off 4 bases at V and 8 bases at J, with 15 bases between the two ends. CDR1 SEHNR and CDR2 FQNEAQ come from the germline V gene (reference sequence). The CDR3 spells CASSSRGGEDEQFF. In DNA form, the CDR3 reads TGTGCCAGCAGCTCGAGAGGGGGGGAAGATGAGCAGTTCTTC.

This chain connects TRBV30 to TRBJ2-1; 10 nucleotides line up with TRBD2. From germline, CDR1 is GTSNPN and CDR2 SVGIG (reference sequence). There are 16 residues in the CDR3. Losses at the gene ends were 4 bases for V and 4 bases for J; bases not matched to a gene: 10. This CDR3 reads CAWNAWTSGNYNEQFF. CDR3 nucleotide sequence: TGTGCCTGGAACGCTTGGACTAGCGGAAATTACAATGAGCAGTTCTTC. The entire variable domain, with the rest obtained from reference TRBV30 and TRBJ2-1, is as follows: SQTIHQWPATLVQPVGSPLSLECTVEGTSNPNLYWYRQAAGRGLQLLFYSVGIGQISSEVPQNLSASRPQDRQFILSSKKLLLSDSGFYLCAWNAWTSGNYNEQFFGPGTRLTVL.

The chain recombines TRBV7-9 with TRBJ2-7, with D possibly matching TRBD1 (8 bases). Germline CDR1 reads SEHNR; CDR2 reads FQNEAQ (reference sequence). The CDR3 consists of 17 residues. V gave up 5 bases and J gave up 0 bases, with 20 bases separating them. The CDR3 DNA reads as TGTGCCAGCAGCCCCATGGGGGGGACAGGAGGCTCCTACGAGCAGTACTTC. Amino acids: CASSPMGGTGGSYEQYF.

The rearrangement joins TRBV2 to TRBJ2-1; 7 positions agree with TRBD2. Per germline, CDR1 SNHLY and CDR2 FYNNEI. The CDR3 runs to 14 residues. Trimming at V came to 6 bases and at J to 1 base, leaving 3 bases not matched to a gene. CDR3 region: CASRGGGSYNEQFF. The CDR3 bases are TGTGCCAGCAGAGGCGGGGGTTCCTACAATGAGCAGTTCTTC.

The chain couples TRBV2 to TRBJ2-5; unclear D gene. The germline V gene has CDR1 SNHLY and CDR2 FYNNEI. Trimming pared 1 base from V and 1 base from J, leaving 7 bases between. The CDR3 consists of 14 residues. The CDR3 DNA follows: TGTGCCAGCAGTGAAGGCACGATCCAAGAGACCCAGTACTTC. Its protein is CASSEGTIQETQYF.